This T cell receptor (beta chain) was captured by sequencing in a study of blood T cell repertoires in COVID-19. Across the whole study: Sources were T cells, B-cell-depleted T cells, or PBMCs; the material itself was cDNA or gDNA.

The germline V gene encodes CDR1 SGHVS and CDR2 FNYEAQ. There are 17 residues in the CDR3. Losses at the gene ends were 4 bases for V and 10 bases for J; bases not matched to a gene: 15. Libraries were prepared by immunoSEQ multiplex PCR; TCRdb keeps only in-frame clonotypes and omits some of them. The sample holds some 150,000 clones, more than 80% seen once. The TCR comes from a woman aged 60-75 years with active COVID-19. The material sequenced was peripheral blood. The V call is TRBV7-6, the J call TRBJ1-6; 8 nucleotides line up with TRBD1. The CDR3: CASSSGQGYGFWSPLHF. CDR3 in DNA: TGTGCCAGCAGCTCTGGACAGGGTTACGGGTTTTGGTCACCCCTCCACTTT. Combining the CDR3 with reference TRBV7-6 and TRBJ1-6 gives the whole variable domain GAGVSQSPRYKVTKRGQDVALRCDPISGHVSLYWYRQALGQGPEFLTYFNYEAQQDKSGLPNDRFSAERPEGSISTLTIQRTEQRDSAMYRCASSSGQGYGFWSPLHFGNGTRLTVT.